The clone carrying this T cell receptor (beta chain) has just a few counts. What it recognizes is unknown. Clones were read by immunoSEQ multiplex PCR, and TCRdb kept only the in-frame ones, dropping some. Of tens of thousands of clones listed, 78% were seen once; the top ten hold 7.5%. CDR3 size: 11 residues. The V end lost 6 bases, the J end lost 6 bases, and 12 bases lay between the germline ends. Germline loops: CDR1 SQVTM, CDR2 ANQGSEA. This record comes from a study of radiotherapy plus CTLA-4 blockade in lung cancer. Looking at the study overall: Disease control reached around 30%, with objective responses in 15% to 20%.

Study-wide results and caveats: Tumor-origin TCR clones grew in blood after radiotherapy plus ipilimumab. Early blood T cell clone dynamics, with interferon-beta, were reported to best predict response.

This TCR derives from a human donor with non-small cell lung cancer who had stable disease on radiotherapy plus ipilimumab. Specimen: peripheral blood, collected from a patient treated with radiotherapy plus ipilimumab. The gene calls are TRBV29-1 and TRBJ2-7; D is ambiguous. This chain's CDR3 is CSVSRSGEQYF. DNA of the CDR3: TGCAGCGTCTCCCGATCGGGCGAGCAGTACTTC.